Listed below are T cell receptor beta chains from one sample, sequenced in a study of blood T cell repertoires in COVID-19. Assay: immunoSEQ multiplex PCR; the TCRdb copy retains only in-frame clones and omits some. The table shows some 150,000 clones, with approximately 87% occurring only once. Material for sequencing was peripheral blood. Receptors were obtained from a woman in her sixties or seventies with COVID-19, enrolled during active disease. Both conserved end residues are part of each CDR3. The D gene is left open where the match is weak. Clone size is given for some rows only: seen once, a few or many times, or a class if the clone is expanded.

abundance: NA
j_gene: TRBJ1-1
v_gene: TRBV7-2
d_gene: NA
CDR3aa: CASSIRGPFTEAFF
CDR3nt: TGTGCCAGCAGCATAAGGGGCCCGTTCACTGAAGCTTTCTTT

abundance: NA
j_gene: TRBJ1-1
v_gene: TRBV13
d_gene: TRBD1
CDR3aa: CASSKDRGLSEAFF
CDR3nt: TGTGCCAGCAGCAAAGACAGGGGGCTGTCTGAAGCTTTCTTT

abundance: NA
j_gene: TRBJ2-1
v_gene: TRBV7-2
d_gene: NA
CDR3aa: CASSLAEARWVEQFF
CDR3nt: TGTGCCAGCAGCTTAGCGGAGGCTAGATGGGTTGAGCAGTTCTTC

abundance: NA
j_gene: TRBJ1-5
v_gene: TRBV21-1
d_gene: NA
CDR3aa: CASSVQPQHF
CDR3nt: TGTGCCAGCAGCGTACAGCCCCAGCATTTT

abundance: NA
j_gene: TRBJ1-5
v_gene: TRBV15
d_gene: NA
CDR3aa: CATRQGSEQPQHF
CDR3nt: TGTGCCACCAGGCAGGGGTCGGAGCAGCCCCAGCATTTT

abundance: once
j_gene: TRBJ1-3
v_gene: TRBV18
d_gene: NA
CDR3aa: CASSLDSSGNTIYF
CDR3nt: TGTGCCAGCTCCTTGGACAGCTCTGGAAACACCATATATTTT

abundance: NA
j_gene: TRBJ2-7
v_gene: TRBV25-1
d_gene: NA
CDR3aa: CASSLGGSYEQYF
CDR3nt: TGTGCCAGCAGTTTAGGGGGCTCCTACGAGCAGTACTTC

abundance: NA
j_gene: TRBJ2-7
v_gene: TRBV27
d_gene: TRBD2
CDR3aa: CASRGGPYEQYF
CDR3nt: TGTGCCAGCCGGGGGGGACCCTACGAGCAGTACTTC

abundance: NA
j_gene: TRBJ1-2
v_gene: TRBV19
d_gene: NA
CDR3aa: CASSVAEPYYGYTF
CDR3nt: TGTGCCAGTAGTGTTGCTGAGCCATATTATGGCTACACCTTC

abundance: NA
j_gene: TRBJ2-3
v_gene: TRBV24-1
d_gene: TRBD2
CDR3aa: CATSDHGLAGPQDTQYF
CDR3nt: TGTGCCACCAGTGACCACGGACTAGCGGGACCACAAGATACGCAGTATTTT

abundance: NA
j_gene: TRBJ2-4
v_gene: TRBV30
d_gene: NA
CDR3aa: CAWSLGGDKNIQYF
CDR3nt: TGTGCCTGGAGCCTGGGCGGGGATAAAAACATTCAGTACTTC

abundance: NA
j_gene: TRBJ2-7
v_gene: TRBV3-1/TRBV3-2
d_gene: NA
CDR3aa: CASSQDVTASYEQYF
CDR3nt: TGTGCCAGCAGCCAAGATGTCACAGCCTCCTACGAGCAGTACTTC

abundance: NA
j_gene: TRBJ2-2
v_gene: TRBV5-1
d_gene: TRBD1
CDR3aa: CASSPETGENTGELFF
CDR3nt: TGCGCCAGCAGCCCGGAGACAGGGGAGAACACCGGGGAGCTGTTTTTT

abundance: NA
j_gene: TRBJ1-2
v_gene: TRBV27
d_gene: TRBD1
CDR3aa: CASSLGSGQGNYGYTF
CDR3nt: TGTGCCAGCAGTTTAGGCTCGGGACAGGGGAACTATGGCTACACCTTC

abundance: NA
j_gene: TRBJ2-1
v_gene: TRBV5-1
d_gene: TRBD2
CDR3aa: CASSHTSGRRLEQFF
CDR3nt: TGCGCCAGCAGCCACACTAGCGGGAGAAGGTTGGAGCAGTTCTTC

abundance: NA
j_gene: TRBJ1-5
v_gene: TRBV25-1
d_gene: TRBD1
CDR3aa: CASSVGQGPQPQHF
CDR3nt: TGTGCCAGCAGTGTGGGACAGGGCCCTCAGCCCCAGCATTTT

abundance: NA
j_gene: TRBJ2-1
v_gene: TRBV30
d_gene: TRBD2
CDR3aa: CAFGTSFTQNEQFF
CDR3nt: TGTGCCTTTGGGACTAGCTTCACCCAGAATGAGCAGTTCTTC

abundance: NA
j_gene: TRBJ2-2
v_gene: TRBV28
d_gene: NA
CDR3aa: CASSLSGPTGELFF
CDR3nt: TGTGCCAGCAGTTTGTCAGGCCCCACCGGGGAGCTGTTTTTT

abundance: NA
j_gene: TRBJ2-7
v_gene: TRBV9
d_gene: TRBD2
CDR3aa: CASSAALRTSGTSSSYEQYF
CDR3nt: TGTGCCAGCAGCGCAGCCCTCAGGACTAGCGGGACCTCGAGCTCCTACGAGCAGTACTTC

abundance: NA
j_gene: TRBJ2-7
v_gene: TRBV27
d_gene: TRBD2
CDR3aa: CASSPPGLAETYEQYF
CDR3nt: TGTGCCAGCAGTCCACCCGGACTAGCGGAGACATACGAGCAGTACTTC

abundance: NA
j_gene: TRBJ1-1
v_gene: TRBV7-3
d_gene: TRBD1
CDR3aa: CASSLDRGTEAFF
CDR3nt: TGTGCCAGCAGCTTAGACAGGGGAACTGAAGCTTTCTTT

abundance: NA
j_gene: TRBJ2-4
v_gene: TRBV7-3
d_gene: TRBD2
CDR3aa: CASSHSGSPQNIQYF
CDR3nt: TGTGCCAGCAGCCATAGCGGGAGCCCTCAAAACATTCAGTACTTC

abundance: NA
j_gene: TRBJ1-6
v_gene: TRBV21-1
d_gene: NA
CDR3aa: CASPRHFNSPLHF
CDR3nt: TGTGCCAGCCCCCGACATTTTAATTCACCCCTCCACTTT

abundance: few
j_gene: TRBJ1-1
v_gene: TRBV6-5
d_gene: NA
CDR3aa: CASTYLGATEAFF
CDR3nt: TGTGCCAGCACCTACTTGGGGGCCACTGAAGCTTTCTTT

abundance: NA
j_gene: TRBJ1-2
v_gene: TRBV28
d_gene: NA
CDR3aa: CASSLVSEVPANYGYTF
CDR3nt: TGTGCCAGCAGTTTAGTAAGTGAAGTGCCGGCTAACTATGGCTACACCTTC

abundance: NA
j_gene: TRBJ1-4
v_gene: TRBV19
d_gene: NA
CDR3aa: CASKTNRAREKLFF
CDR3nt: TGTGCCAGTAAAACGAACAGGGCGCGTGAAAAACTGTTTTTT

abundance: NA
j_gene: TRBJ1-1
v_gene: TRBV2
d_gene: TRBD1
CDR3aa: CAGTGQLNTEAFF
CDR3nt: TGTGCCGGAACGGGACAGCTGAACACTGAAGCTTTCTTT

abundance: NA
j_gene: TRBJ1-5
v_gene: TRBV6-6
d_gene: NA
CDR3aa: CASTIGADWQPQHF
CDR3nt: TGTGCCAGCACCATAGGGGCAGATTGGCAGCCCCAGCATTTT

abundance: NA
j_gene: TRBJ2-7
v_gene: TRBV1
d_gene: NA
CDR3aa: CTRACGNEQYF
CDR3nt: TGCACCAGAGCTTGCGGGAACGAGCAGTACTTC

abundance: NA
j_gene: TRBJ2-7
v_gene: TRBV19
d_gene: NA
CDR3aa: CASSRVSGSYEQYF
CDR3nt: TGTGCCAGTAGTAGGGTTAGCGGTTCCTACGAGCAGTACTTC

abundance: NA
j_gene: TRBJ1-4
v_gene: TRBV18
d_gene: NA
CDR3aa: CASSPGTGMREKLFF
CDR3nt: TGTGCCAGCTCACCAGGAACAGGGATGCGCGAAAAACTGTTTTTT

abundance: NA
j_gene: TRBJ2-7
v_gene: TRBV2
d_gene: TRBD2
CDR3aa: CASRPGLAVSSYEQYF
CDR3nt: TGTGCCAGCAGACCGGGACTAGCGGTTAGCTCCTACGAGCAGTACTTC

abundance: NA
j_gene: TRBJ1-2
v_gene: TRBV6-2/TRBV6-3
d_gene: TRBD1
CDR3aa: CASSSTGYGYTF
CDR3nt: TGTGCCAGCAGTTCGACAGGGTATGGCTACACCTTC

abundance: NA
j_gene: TRBJ1-1
v_gene: TRBV19
d_gene: NA
CDR3aa: CASSPIDRNTEAFF
CDR3nt: TGTGCCAGTAGTCCAATCGACAGGAACACTGAAGCTTTCTTT

abundance: NA
j_gene: TRBJ2-7
v_gene: TRBV7-9
d_gene: TRBD2
CDR3aa: CASSLAGVRYEQYF
CDR3nt: TGTGCCAGCAGCCTAGCGGGAGTACGGTACGAGCAGTACTTC

abundance: NA
j_gene: TRBJ1-1
v_gene: TRBV10-3
d_gene: NA
CDR3aa: CASRDLNTEAFF
CDR3nt: TGTGCCAGCCGGGACTTGAACACTGAAGCTTTCTTT

abundance: NA
j_gene: TRBJ2-1
v_gene: TRBV7-6
d_gene: NA
CDR3aa: CASSLGGGRNNEQFF
CDR3nt: TGTGCCAGCAGCTTAGGGGGAGGACGGAACAATGAGCAGTTCTTC

abundance: NA
j_gene: TRBJ2-5
v_gene: TRBV7-9
d_gene: NA
CDR3aa: CASSPQGLPQETQYF
CDR3nt: TGTGCCAGCAGCCCTCAGGGTCTTCCACAAGAGACCCAGTACTTC

abundance: NA
j_gene: TRBJ1-1
v_gene: TRBV4-3
d_gene: NA
CDR3aa: CASSQDNFGGWNTEAFF
CDR3nt: TGCGCCAGCAGCCAAGATAACTTCGGAGGGTGGAACACTGAAGCTTTCTTT

abundance: NA
j_gene: TRBJ1-2
v_gene: TRBV28
d_gene: TRBD1
CDR3aa: CASTDRGYGYTF
CDR3nt: TGTGCCAGCACCGACAGGGGATATGGCTACACCTTC

abundance: NA
j_gene: TRBJ2-2
v_gene: TRBV15
d_gene: TRBD1
CDR3aa: CATSRTGGARTGELFF
CDR3nt: TGTGCCACCAGCAGAACAGGGGGCGCGAGGACCGGGGAGCTGTTTTTT

abundance: NA
j_gene: TRBJ2-1
v_gene: TRBV24-1
d_gene: NA
CDR3aa: CATSEQGLTNNEQFF
CDR3nt: TGTGCCACCAGTGAGCAGGGCCTAACCAACAATGAGCAGTTCTTC

abundance: NA
j_gene: TRBJ1-4
v_gene: TRBV6-6
d_gene: NA
CDR3aa: CASSYTGEKLFF
CDR3nt: TGTGCCAGCAGTTACACAGGGGAAAAACTGTTTTTT

abundance: few
j_gene: TRBJ1-5
v_gene: TRBV7-2
d_gene: TRBD1
CDR3aa: CASSLTQGGSLYSNQPQHF
CDR3nt: TGTGCCAGCAGTCTCACCCAGGGGGGCAGTCTCTATAGCAATCAGCCCCAGCATTTT

abundance: NA
j_gene: TRBJ1-4
v_gene: TRBV19
d_gene: TRBD1
CDR3aa: CASSPGQGDNEKLFF
CDR3nt: TGTGCCAGTAGTCCCGGACAGGGTGATAATGAAAAACTGTTTTTT

abundance: NA
j_gene: TRBJ2-7
v_gene: TRBV4-1
d_gene: NA
CDR3aa: CASSQSVRSGFYEQYF
CDR3nt: TGCGCCAGCAGCCAAAGTGTTCGGAGTGGGTTCTACGAGCAGTACTTC

abundance: once
j_gene: TRBJ2-1
v_gene: TRBV18
d_gene: NA
CDR3aa: CASSRGGNNEQFF
CDR3nt: TGTGCCAGCTCACGGGGCGGGAACAATGAGCAGTTCTTC

abundance: NA
j_gene: TRBJ2-7
v_gene: TRBV29-1
d_gene: NA
CDR3aa: CSVSLPPGTSKYEQYF
CDR3nt: TGCAGCGTTTCCCTGCCCCCCGGGACATCGAAGTACGAGCAGTACTTC

abundance: NA
j_gene: TRBJ2-3
v_gene: TRBV5-1
d_gene: TRBD2
CDR3aa: CASSRGTSGSPTDTQYF
CDR3nt: TGCGCCAGCAGCCGAGGGACTAGCGGGAGCCCAACAGATACGCAGTATTTT

abundance: NA
j_gene: TRBJ1-2
v_gene: TRBV21-1
d_gene: NA
CDR3aa: CASSKHTGQSANYGYTF
CDR3nt: TGTGCCAGCAGCAAACATACCGGACAGTCAGCTAACTATGGCTACACCTTC

abundance: NA
j_gene: TRBJ2-1
v_gene: TRBV5-1
d_gene: TRBD1
CDR3aa: CASSTSGTGWNEQFF
CDR3nt: TGCGCCAGCAGTACCTCCGGGACAGGGTGGAATGAGCAGTTCTTC

abundance: NA
j_gene: TRBJ1-1
v_gene: TRBV29-1
d_gene: NA
CDR3aa: CSVGRVRDTEAFF
CDR3nt: TGCAGCGTTGGTCGTGTCCGGGACACTGAAGCTTTCTTT

abundance: NA
j_gene: TRBJ1-1
v_gene: TRBV24-1
d_gene: TRBD1
CDR3aa: CAIFRTGGTEAFF
CDR3nt: TGTGCCATCTTCCGGACAGGGGGCACTGAAGCTTTCTTT